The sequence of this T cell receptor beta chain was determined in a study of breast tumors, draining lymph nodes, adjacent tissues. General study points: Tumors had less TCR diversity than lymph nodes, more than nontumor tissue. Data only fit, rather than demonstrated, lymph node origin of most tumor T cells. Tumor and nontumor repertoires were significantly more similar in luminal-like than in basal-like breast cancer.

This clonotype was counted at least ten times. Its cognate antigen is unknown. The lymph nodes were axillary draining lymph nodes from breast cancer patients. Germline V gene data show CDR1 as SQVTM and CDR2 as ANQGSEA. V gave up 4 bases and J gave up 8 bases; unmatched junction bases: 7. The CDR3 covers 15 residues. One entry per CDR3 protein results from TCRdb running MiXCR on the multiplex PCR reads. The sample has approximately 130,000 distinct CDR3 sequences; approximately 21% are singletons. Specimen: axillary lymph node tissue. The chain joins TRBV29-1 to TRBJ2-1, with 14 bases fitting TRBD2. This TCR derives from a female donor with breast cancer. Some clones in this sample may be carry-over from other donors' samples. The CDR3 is CSVARTSGGRDEQFF. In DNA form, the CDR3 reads TGCAGCGTTGCTCGGACTAGCGGGGGGCGGGATGAGCAGTTCTTC.